This TCR beta chain was captured in a study of regulatory T cells in long-lasting Graves disease. The study's findings and limits: Relative to new patients (roughly 950), persistent patients exhibited greater sharing of public clonotypes (about 3,000). The sample size was small, and this may have reduced accuracy.

The table lists this clonotype with a few counts. What it binds is unknown. As for time point: newly diagnosed GD, antithyroid drugs for less than 3 months. PBMCs provided the RNA from which the TCR library was made. The authors built TCR beta libraries using iRepertoire HTBI primers and Arm-PCR of CDR3 regions. Each CDR3 protein gets one entry after TCRdb re-called the multiplex PCR reads with MiXCR. The sample carries a few hundred thousand distinct CDR3 sequences, approximately 16% recorded once. Germline lookup yields CDR1 SGHTA and CDR2 FQGTGA. V was clipped by 0 bases and J by 5 bases, with 13 bases between them. This CDR3 has 15 residues. These sequences were also reported in another study, on T cells in Graves' hyperthyroidism and ophthalmopathy.

Material: peripheral blood mononuclear cells (PBMCs), obtained at new diagnosis, from a patient treated with antithyroid drugs. The chain has TRBV7-3 and TRBJ2-5, with D possibly called TRBD1 or TRBD2 (7 bases each). The TCR comes from a woman between 40 and 50 years old with Graves disease. DNA for the CDR3: TGTGCCAGCAGCTTAACAGGGACAGCGGGGGAGACCCAGTACTTC. This gives the protein CASSLTGTAGETQYF.